The 14 T cell receptor beta chains below come from one sample, sequenced in a study of radiation and T cells in renal cell carcinoma. Time point indicated: blood 2 weeks post-SBRT. As to treatment: 15 Gy SBRT to primary tumor, nephrectomy 4 weeks later. This table comes from immunoSEQ multiplex PCR, and its TCRdb copy is limited to in-frame clones, with some not included. Among roughly 130,000 clones, 70% to 90% were seen once, and the ten largest hold about 5%. Material: blood, obtained from a patient whose treatment included radiotherapy and nephrectomy. The source of these receptors is a woman aged 70 to 79 with renal cell carcinoma.

This sequence joins TRBV4-3 and TRBJ2-7; possibly TRBD1 for D (6 bases). CDR1 is LGHNA, CDR2 YSLEER, per germline. The CDR3 contains 15 residues. V gave up 1 base and J gave up 0 bases, with 10 bases separating them. This CDR3 is CASSQAEDSSYEQYF. CDR3 nucleotide sequence: TGCGCCAGCAGCCAAGCCGAGGACAGCTCCTACGAGCAGTACTTC.

This clone was recorded only once. This chain uses TRBV28 with TRBJ2-5; D uncertain. The CDR3 has 15 amino acids. Germline assignment: CDR1 MDHEN and CDR2 SYDVKM. The V end lost 2 bases, the J end lost 2 bases, and 12 bases lay between the germline ends. In DNA form, the CDR3 reads TGTGCCAGCAGTTTAAGGCCAGGAAATCAAGAGACCCAGTACTTC. Translated: CASSLRPGNQETQYF.

V and J are TRBV11-3 and TRBJ2-3; 8 positions match TRBD2. CDR1 is SGHNT, CDR2 YENEEA, per germline. V was pared by 5 bases and J by 1 base, with 8 bases of the junction left unmatched. CDR3 size: 16 residues. The CDR3 nucleotides read TGTGCCAGCAGCGGTCGAGCGGGGGAGGGCACAGATACGCAGTATTTT. This translates into CASSGRAGEGTDTQYF.

This clone was found a few times. Additional DNA sequences in this sample encode the identical CDR3. This chain uses TRBV28 with TRBJ1-1; a possible D gene is TRBD1 (6 bases). The CDR3 has 13 residues. V lost 6 bases to trimming and J lost 5 bases, with 13 bases between them. Germline CDR1 is MDHEN and CDR2 is SYDVKM. The CDR3 DNA follows: TGTGCCAGCAGGCTACAGGGAGGGACTGAAGCTTTCTTT. Translated: CASRLQGGTEAFF.

CDR3 sequence (DNA): TGTGCCAGCAGCTACAGAACAGTTACCCAAAACATTCAGTACTTC. Protein sequence: CASSYRTVTQNIQYF. The chain employs TRBV11-1 and TRBJ2-4, with no clear D. Trimming left V 4 bases short and J 5 bases short, with 15 bases between. The length of the CDR3 is 15 residues. Germline loops: CDR1 SGHAT, CDR2 FQDESV (reference sequence). Supplemented by reference TRBV11-1 and TRBJ2-4, the full variable domain reads EAEVAQSPRYKITEKSQAVAFWCDPISGHATLYWYRQILGQGPELLVQFQDESVVDDSQLPKDRFSAERLKGVDSTLKIQPAELGDSAMYLCASSYRTVTQNIQYFGAGTRLSVL.

The genes are TRBV6-1 and TRBJ2-1, with TRBD2 matching 8 bases. The CDR3 is 15 residues long. The V gene end was trimmed by 2 bases and the J gene end by 9 bases; junction bases not matched to a gene: 9. Germline lookup yields CDR1 MNHNS and CDR2 SASEGT. The CDR3 coding sequence is TGTGCCAGCAGTGAAAGAGGCGGGGGGACTGGTGAGCAGTTCTTC. This gives the protein CASSERGGGTGEQFF.

This clone was counted a single time. The CDR3 DNA follows: TGTGCCAGCAGCTTTTTGGGCTCTGGAAACACCATATATTTT. Protein sequence: CASSFLGSGNTIYF. The rearrangement links TRBV7-9 to TRBJ1-3, with D hard to call. Trimming shortened V by 3 bases and J by 0 bases, and 6 bases separated the two germline ends. The CDR3 sequence is 14 residues long. Germline V gene data show CDR1 as SEHNR and CDR2 as FQNEAQ (reference sequence).

The chain links TRBV11-1 to TRBJ2-5; 14 positions match TRBD2. The CDR3 runs 15 residues. Germline-derived CDR1 and CDR2 are SGHAT and FQDESV (reference sequence). The V gene end was trimmed by 3 bases and the J gene end by 7 bases; junction bases not matched to a gene: 4. DNA for the CDR3: TGTGCCAGCAGCTTCGGGACTAGCGGGGGAGGGACCCAGTACTTC. Its protein is CASSFGTSGGGTQYF. The full variable domain, completed using reference TRBV11-1 and TRBJ2-5, is EAEVAQSPRYKITEKSQAVAFWCDPISGHATLYWYRQILGQGPELLVQFQDESVVDDSQLPKDRFSAERLKGVDSTLKIQPAELGDSAMYLCASSFGTSGGGTQYFGPGTRLLVL.

The chain links TRBV7-2 to TRBJ2-1; 7 bases are shared with TRBD1. The CDR3 runs to 16 residues. The V and J ends lost 2 bases and 0 bases, in that order; junction bases with no gene match: 4. Germline loops: CDR1 SGHTA, CDR2 FQGNSA. The CDR3: CASSLKGAYSYNEQFF. In DNA form, the CDR3 reads TGTGCCAGCAGCTTAAAGGGGGCGTACTCCTACAATGAGCAGTTCTTC. Full variable domain (outside the CDR3, taken from reference TRBV7-2 and TRBJ2-1): GAGVSQSPSNKVTEKGKDVELRCDPISGHTALYWYRQSLGQGLEFLIYFQGNSAPDKSGLPSDRFSAERTGGSVSTLTIQRTQQEDSAVYLCASSLKGAYSYNEQFFGPGTRLTVL.

The chain couples TRBV15 to TRBJ2-3; D gene uncertain. The germline CDR1 and CDR2 sequences are LNHNV and YYDKDF (reference sequence). This CDR3 region has 15 residues. The V end lost 0 bases, the J end lost 1 base, and 8 bases lay between the germline ends. The DNA of the CDR3 is TGTGCCACCAGCAGAGATCTGTTGGGCACAGATACGCAGTATTTT. It translates to CATSRDLLGTDTQYF.

The V gene is TRBV30, the J gene TRBJ1-1; 10 bases line up with TRBD1. Germline assignment: CDR1 GTSNPN and CDR2 SVGIG (reference sequence). With V trimmed by 0 bases and J by 11 bases, 6 bases remained unmatched. CDR3 length: 13 amino acids. For the CDR3, the DNA is TGTGCCTGGAGTGTGGGGGGACAGGGGTCCGCTTTCTTT. Residues: CAWSVGGQGSAFF.

CDR3 nucleotide sequence: TGCGCCAGCAGCTTGGACGGGACAGAGAGCAATCAGCCCCAGCATTTT. Amino acid sequence: CASSLDGTESNQPQHF. This chain connects TRBV5-1 to TRBJ1-5; 7 nucleotides line up with TRBD1. V lost 0 bases and J lost 1; bases outside the gene matches: 4. Germline V CDR1 and CDR2: SGHRS, YFSETQ. The CDR3 has 16 residues.

CDR3: CASSWGGETQYF. As DNA, the CDR3 is TGTGCCAGCAGTTGGGGGGGCGAGACCCAGTACTTC. The J gene is TRBJ2-5, the V gene TRBV5-5, with D perhaps TRBD2 (7 bases). Germline values: CDR1 SGHKS, CDR2 YYEKEE (reference sequence). Trimming cost V 5 bases and J 5 bases, with 10 bases left between them. The CDR3 loop spans 12 amino acids.

J is TRBJ2-3 and V is TRBV7-6; 11 nucleotides line up with TRBD1. The CDR3 runs 16 residues. Per germline, CDR1 SGHVS and CDR2 FNYEAQ. J gave up 5 bases and V 5 bases, and 9 bases lay outside the gene matches. CDR3 loop: CASSIRTGGVKDTQYF. The CDR3 nucleotides are TGTGCCAGCAGCATTCGGACAGGGGGCGTGAAAGATACGCAGTATTTT.